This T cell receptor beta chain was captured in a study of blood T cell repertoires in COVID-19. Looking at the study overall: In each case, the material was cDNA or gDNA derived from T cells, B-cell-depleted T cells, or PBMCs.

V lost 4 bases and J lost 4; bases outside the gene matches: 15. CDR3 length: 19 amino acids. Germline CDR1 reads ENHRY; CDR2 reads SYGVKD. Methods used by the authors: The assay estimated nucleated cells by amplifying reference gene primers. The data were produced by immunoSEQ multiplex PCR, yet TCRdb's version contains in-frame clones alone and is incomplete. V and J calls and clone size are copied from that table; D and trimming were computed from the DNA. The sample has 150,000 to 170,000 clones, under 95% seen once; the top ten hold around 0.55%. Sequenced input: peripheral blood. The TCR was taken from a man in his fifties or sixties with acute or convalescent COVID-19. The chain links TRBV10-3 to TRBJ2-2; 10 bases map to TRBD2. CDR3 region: CAISGRPRSSGRVTGELFF. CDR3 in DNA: TGTGCCATCAGTGGAAGGCCTAGATCAAGCGGGAGGGTCACCGGGGAGCTGTTTTTT.